Below are 21 T cell receptor beta chains sequenced from a single sample in a study of blood T cell dynamics during melanoma immunotherapy. TCRdb keeps only in-frame clones here, not all; method: immunoSEQ multiplex PCR. The table has 4,500 to 6,000 clones, roughly 84% seen once. As for time point: week 3, after first cycle of checkpoint inhibitor. The sample consisted of blood, taken from a patient treated with checkpoint blockade. The receptor set was obtained from a human donor with melanoma.

V and J are TRBV5-5 and TRBJ2-7; D remains unclear. V gave up 0 bases and J gave up 8 bases, with 15 bases separating them. The CDR3 consists of 14 residues. From germline, CDR1 is SGHKS and CDR2 YYEKEE (reference sequence). CDR3 amino acids: CASSLDSGPLKQYF. The CDR3 nucleotides read TGTGCCAGCAGCTTGGATTCGGGCCCGCTGAAGCAGTACTTC.

The CDR3 nucleotides read TGTGCCAGCAGCGGACCGGGACTAGCGGAAAATGAGCAGTTCTTC. It is translated as CASSGPGLAENEQFF. The rearrangement links TRBV12-1 to TRBJ2-1; the table's D call TRBD2 went unverified against the DNA. TRBV12-1 is flagged as a pseudogene. The CDR3 runs to 15 residues.

This chain joins TRBV9 and TRBJ2-7; D is unclear. V shed 3 bases and J shed 2 bases, with 12 bases lying between them. The germline gives CDR1 SGDLS, CDR2 YYNGEE. This CDR3 is 14 amino acids long. The CDR3 sequence is CASSATPYAYEQYF. CDR3 nucleotides: TGTGCCAGCAGCGCCACCCCTTATGCCTACGAGCAGTACTTC.

The rearrangement joins TRBV27 to TRBJ2-7; TRBD1 matches at 10 bases. V dropped 4 bases and J dropped 5; count of bases not matched to a gene: 5. Germline V gene data show CDR1 as MNHEY and CDR2 as SMNVEV (reference sequence). The CDR3 loop spans 14 amino acids. The DNA for the CDR3 is TGTGCCAGCAGTTGGGACAGGGGACTCGACGAGCAGTACTTC. This translates into CASSWDRGLDEQYF.

This clone was seen a single time. V is TRBV5-6 and J is TRBJ1-2, with TRBD1 matching over 9 bases. After removal of 4 bases from V and 4 bases from J, the junction contained 11 bases not matched to a gene. This CDR3 is 16 amino acids long. CDR1 and CDR2 from the germline V gene are SGHDT and YYEEEE. DNA for the CDR3: TGTGCCAGCAGCGGGCCGCGGACAGGGGAAGTCTATGGCTACACCTTC. Translated, it gives CASSGPRTGEVYGYTF.

The genes are TRBV19 and TRBJ1-1; 7 bases map to TRBD1. CDR1 is LNHDA and CDR2 is SQIVND in the germline V gene (reference sequence). V shed 6 bases, J shed 5 bases, and the junction held 6 bases outside the gene matches. This CDR3 has 13 residues. This CDR3 is CASSSQGGTEAFF. DNA of the CDR3: TGTGCCAGTAGCTCGCAGGGGGGGACTGAAGCTTTCTTT.

The chain links TRBV11-1 to TRBJ1-2; D is ambiguous. This CDR3 is built from 12 residues. V lost 4 bases to trimming and J lost 5 bases, with 8 bases between them. CDR1 and CDR2 (germline): SGHAT, FQDESV (reference sequence). The CDR3 sequence: CASSSRAYGYTF. In DNA form, the CDR3 reads TGTGCCAGCAGCTCCCGGGCGTATGGCTACACCTTC. The variable domain in full, with the rest retrieved from reference TRBV11-1 and TRBJ1-2, is EAEVAQSPRYKITEKSQAVAFWCDPISGHATLYWYRQILGQGPELLVQFQDESVVDDSQLPKDRFSAERLKGVDSTLKIQPAELGDSAMYLCASSSRAYGYTFGSGTRLTVV.

The chain has TRBV28 and TRBJ2-7; 14 nucleotides agree with TRBD2. The ends lost 2 bases at V and 4 bases at J; junction bases unmatched: 7. This CDR3 contains 17 residues. Germline assignment: CDR1 MDHEN and CDR2 SYDVKM. The CDR3 DNA sequence: TGTGCCAGCAGTTTAAATCCCCGACTAGCGGGAGGGTACGAGCAGTACTTC. It encodes CASSLNPRLAGGYEQYF. The full variable domain, with the rest looked up from reference TRBV28 and TRBJ2-7, is DVKVTQSSRYLVKRTGEKVFLECVQDMDHENMFWYRQDPGLGLRLIYFSYDVKMKEKGDIPEGYSVSREKKERFSLILESASTNQTSMYLCASSLNPRLAGGYEQYFGPGTRLTVT.

The rearrangement joins TRBV27 to TRBJ2-7; the match to TRBD1 covers 9 bases. V was pared by 4 bases and J by 6 bases, with 10 bases of the junction left unmatched. This CDR3 spans 15 amino acids. The germline V gene has CDR1 MNHEY and CDR2 SMNVEV (reference sequence). In DNA form, the CDR3 reads TGTGCCAGCAGTTCCTCCGGGACAGGGTTAAGCGAGCAGTACTTC. Encoded protein: CASSSSGTGLSEQYF.

This chain joins TRBV6-1 and TRBJ1-1; the D gene is possibly TRBD1 (5 bases). The germline V gene has CDR1 MNHNS and CDR2 SASEGT. Trimming took off 6 bases at V and 3 bases at J, with 8 bases between the two ends. The CDR3 consists of 12 residues. CDR3 sequence (DNA): TGTGCCAGCAGCCGGGGCTACACTGAAGCTTTCTTT. Translated, it gives CASSRGYTEAFF.

CDR3 protein: CAIQTGGSQGSYEQYF. The DNA for the CDR3 is TGTGCCATCCAAACAGGGGGTTCACAAGGCTCCTACGAGCAGTACTTC. The chain carries TRBV10-3 and TRBJ2-7; 8 positions match TRBD1. V lost 8 bases, J lost 0 bases, and 12 bases stayed unmatched. This CDR3 is built from 16 residues. CDR1 ENHRY and CDR2 SYGVKD come from the germline V gene.

This clone was counted once. V and J are TRBV7-2 and TRBJ2-7, with a tentative D call TRBD1 (6 bases). The CDR3 has 14 amino acids. Germline-derived CDR1 and CDR2 are SGHTA and FQGNSA. Trimming took 3 bases from V and 13 from J, leaving 22 bases between them. The CDR3 loop is CASSFDVRGRLEYF. CDR3 sequence (DNA): TGTGCCAGCAGCTTCGATGTCAGGGGCCGATTGGAATACTTC.

This sequence joins TRBV18 and TRBJ2-7, with D perhaps being TRBD1 or TRBD2 (5 bases each). Trimming took off 5 bases at V and 2 bases at J, with 10 bases between the two ends. Germline assignment: CDR1 KGHSH and CDR2 LQKENI. This CDR3 has 13 residues. CDR3 loop: CASSAGAAYEQYF. The DNA for the CDR3 is TGTGCCAGCTCAGCCGGGGCCGCCTACGAGCAGTACTTC.

This chain connects TRBV6-5 to TRBJ1-4, with 8 nucleotides matching TRBD1. From germline, CDR1 is MNHEY and CDR2 SVGAGI. This CDR3 region has 15 residues. The V segment lost 2 bases and the J segment 7 bases; nucleotides outside the gene matches: 6. CDR3: CASSYTQGAGEKLFF. The CDR3 DNA reads as TGTGCCAGCAGTTACACTCAGGGGGCCGGTGAAAAACTGTTTTTT.

The genes are TRBV23-1 and TRBJ1-4; TRBD1 matches at 8 bases. TRBV23-1 falls under the ORF class, with uncertain function. This CDR3 has 18 residues. The trim removed 9 bases at V and 4 bases at J, leaving 19 bases unmatched. The CDR3 DNA reads TGCGCCAGGACAGCACCGGACAGGGTTTGGGGCCTTAATGAAAAACTGTTTTTT. Encoded protein: CARTAPDRVWGLNEKLFF.

Here the CDR3 DNA reads TGTGCCAGCACTCGGGACAGGGGAGGCACTGAAGCTTTCTTT. Protein product: CASTRDRGGTEAFF. V usage is TRBV2 and J usage is TRBJ1-1; 10 positions agree with TRBD1. The V and J ends lost 7 bases and 4 bases, in that order; junction bases with no gene match: 6. In germline, CDR1 is SNHLY, CDR2 FYNNEI. The CDR3 is made up of 14 amino acids. Drawing the rest from reference TRBV2 and TRBJ1-1, the complete variable domain is EPEVTQTPSHQVTQMGQEVILRCVPISNHLYFYWYRQILGQKVEFLVSFYNNEISEKSEIFDDQFSVERPDGSNFTLKIRSTKLEDSAMYFCASTRDRGGTEAFFGQGTRLTVV.

Here the CDR3 reads CASSLAFSYEQYF. In nucleotides, the CDR3 is TGTGCCAGCAGTTTAGCGTTTTCTTACGAGCAGTACTTC. V gene TRBV27 combines with J gene TRBJ2-7; D is unresolved. The germline gives CDR1 MNHEY, CDR2 SMNVEV (reference sequence). Between the trimmed V and J ends, which lost 2 bases and 4 bases, there was a span of 9 bases. This CDR3 comprises 13 residues.

The genes are TRBV7-2 and TRBJ1-1, with 10 bases fitting TRBD1. Trimming took 1 base from V and 2 from J; bases not matched to a gene: 1. CDR1 is SGHTA and CDR2 is FQGNSA in the germline V gene. The length of the CDR3 is 15 residues. CDR3 bases: TGTGCCAGCAGCTTAGGGACAGGGGGTAACACTGAAGCTTTCTTT. Its protein is CASSLGTGGNTEAFF.

The chain employs TRBV7-9 and TRBJ1-6; 9 bases agree with TRBD1. V was pared by 5 bases and J by 7 bases, with 6 bases of the junction left unmatched. The CDR3 runs to 15 residues. Germline V gene lookup returns CDR1 SEHNR and CDR2 FQNEAQ (reference sequence). As DNA, the CDR3 is TGTGCCAGCAGCATAGGGGACAGGGCGAATTCACCCCTCCACTTT. This gives the protein CASSIGDRANSPLHF.

The rearrangement uses TRBV19 and TRBJ1-5; D is uncertain. The V gene lost 3 bases and the J gene lost 1 base, with 22 bases spanning the gap. This CDR3 comprises 19 residues. Germline V gene lookup returns CDR1 LNHDA and CDR2 SQIVND (reference sequence). The CDR3 sequence is CASSMGVGYRTTSNQPQHF. CDR3 nucleotides: TGTGCCAGTAGTATGGGAGTAGGGTATAGGACCACGAGCAATCAGCCCCAGCATTTT.

The V gene is TRBV11-2, the J gene TRBJ1-2, with D possibly TRBD1 on 6 matching bases. From germline, CDR1 is SGHAT and CDR2 FQNNGV. The V end was cut by 2 bases, the J end by 4 bases, with 20 bases between. This CDR3 contains 17 residues. CDR3 bases: TGTGCCAGCAGCTTATTCGGAGGGGGTCCGAGCTCCTATGGCTACACCTTC. This codes for CASSLFGGGPSSYGYTF.